This is a list of T cell receptor beta chains from one sample in a study of blood T cells in healthy people across ages. TCRdb re-called the 5' RACE reads through MiXCR, storing one row per CDR3 protein. The table includes about 810,000 distinct CDR3 sequences, roughly 40% detected once. The sequencing sample was made of blood. These receptors originate from a man aged 18 to 30 in good health. Both conserved end residues are part of each CDR3. Fields, in order: J gene, D gene, clone size, V gene, CDR3 protein, CDR3 DNA. The D gene is left open where the match is weak. Clone size is not always given. Where it is, it says once, few, many or a class for expanded clones.

TRBJ2-3 | TRBD1 | many | TRBV7-2 | CASSLDRRYTQYF | TGTGCCAGCAGCTTGGACAGGAGGTATACGCAGTATTTT
TRBJ2-2 | TRBD2 | . | TRBV20-1 | CSARWTRSTGELFF | TGCAGTGCTCGGTGGACTAGAAGCACCGGGGAGCTGTTTTTT
TRBJ2-3 | TRBD1 | many | TRBV11-2 | CASRKGQGSTDTQYF | TGTGCCAGTCGAAAGGGACAGGGGAGCACAGATACGCAGTATTTT
TRBJ2-1 | . | few | TRBV12-3/TRBV12-4 | CASSASPGTYNEQFF | TGTGCCAGCAGTGCTAGCCCAGGTACCTACAATGAGCAGTTCTTC
TRBJ2-3 | . | many | TRBV4-3 | CASSVDPRDTQYF | TGCGCCAGCAGCGTCGACCCACGGGATACGCAGTATTTT
TRBJ2-1 | TRBD2 | . | TRBV12-3/TRBV12-4 | CASSHSQRGSEQFF | TGTGCCAGCAGCCATTCACAGCGGGGCAGCGAGCAGTTCTTC
TRBJ2-6 | TRBD1 | . | TRBV20-1 | CSARGGGSRANVLTF | TGCAGTGCTAGAGGAGGGGGCTCTAGGGCCAACGTCCTTACTTTC
TRBJ2-4 | . | few | TRBV14 | CASSQDLSRGLFEQYF | TGTGCCAGCAGCCAAGACCTTTCCCGGGGGCTTTTTGAGCAGTACTTC
TRBJ1-2 | TRBD1 | many | TRBV12-3/TRBV12-4 | CASNRQGNYGYTF | TGTGCCAGCAATCGACAGGGGAACTATGGCTACACCTTC
TRBJ1-4 | . | . | TRBV20-1 | CSASGGRLNEKLFF | TGCAGTGCTAGTGGGGGCAGGCTTAATGAAAAACTGTTTTTT
TRBJ2-5 | . | few | TRBV4-3 | CASSQGPGEQETQYF | TGCGCCAGCAGCCAAGGACCCGGGGAACAAGAGACCCAGTACTTC
TRBJ2-5 | . | . | TRBV6-5 | CASSTPQESNEQYF | TGTGCCAGCAGTACCCCACAGGAATCCAATGAGCAGTACTTC
TRBJ2-1 | . | . | TRBV7-8 | CASSLALTVRVNEQFF | TGTGCCAGCAGCTTAGCGCTCACAGTCCGGGTCAATGAGCAGTTCTTC
TRBJ2-5 | TRBD2 | few | TRBV5-6 | CASSSPLGGVETQYF | TGTGCCAGCAGCTCTCCCCTGGGGGGGGTCGAGACCCAGTACTTC
TRBJ2-3 | . | few | TRBV4-1 | CASRPGGGLSDTQYF | TGCGCCAGCCGCCCGGGAGGGGGCTTGTCAGATACGCAGTATTTT
TRBJ1-3 | TRBD1 | . | TRBV6-6 | CASSQTGIGNTIYF | TGTGCCAGCAGTCAGACAGGGATTGGAAACACCATATATTTT
TRBJ2-3 | TRBD1 | many | TRBV4-2 | CASSLGTGVTDTQYF | TGTGCCAGCAGCCTCGGGACAGGGGTCACAGATACGCAGTATTTT
TRBJ2-5 | TRBD2 | . | TRBV30 | CAWSYPGGSSYGQYF | TGTGCCTGGAGTTACCCCGGGGGGAGCTCCTACGGGCAGTACTTC
TRBJ1-3 | TRBD1 | . | TRBV28 | CASSPGQTGNTIYF | TGTGCCAGCAGCCCGGGACAGACTGGAAACACCATATATTTT
TRBJ2-7 | TRBD2 | . | TRBV7-3 | CASSLSSGGGQGVEQYF | TGTGCCAGCAGCTTAAGTAGCGGCGGGGGGCAGGGAGTTGAGCAGTACTTC
TRBJ2-3 | TRBD2 | . | TRBV7-2 | CASSLLAGGNTQYF | TGTGCCAGCAGCCTCCTAGCGGGGGGGAATACGCAGTATTTT
TRBJ2-7 | . | . | TRBV27 | CASRGDYPPNEQYF | TGTGCCAGCAGGGGAGACTATCCCCCAAACGAGCAGTACTTC
TRBJ2-1 | TRBD2 | . | TRBV7-3 | CASSYSGGWGNEQFF | TGTGCCAGCAGCTATAGCGGGGGATGGGGCAATGAGCAGTTCTTC
TRBJ1-5 | . | few | TRBV14 | CASSPTGRSGQPQHF | TGTGCCAGCAGCCCTACAGGGCGCTCTGGTCAGCCCCAGCATTTT
TRBJ2-1 | . | . | TRBV6-6 | CASSYTAGHAFF | TGTGCCAGCAGTTACACTGCGGGCCACGCGTTCTTC
TRBJ1-2 | . | few | TRBV19 | CASSIPGGAGENYGYTF | TGTGCCAGTAGTATTCCGGGCGGGGCAGGGGAGAACTATGGCTACACCTTC
TRBJ2-7 | . | . | TRBV4-2 | CASSQGPQGLYNEQYF | TGTGCCAGCAGCCAAGGCCCACAAGGTCTCTACAATGAGCAGTACTTC
TRBJ1-2 | TRBD1 | . | TRBV5-6 | CASSLLDRVNYGYTF | TGTGCCAGCAGCTTACTTGACAGGGTGAACTATGGCTACACCTTC
TRBJ2-5 | . | . | TRBV20-1 | CSCPDRPLTQYF | TGCAGTTGCCCGGACCGGCCGCTGACCCAGTACTTC
TRBJ1-5 | . | many | TRBV12-3/TRBV12-4 | CASSFGGAQPQHF | TGTGCCAGCAGTTTCGGGGGAGCCCAGCCCCAGCATTTT
TRBJ2-3 | TRBD2 | few | TRBV27 | CASSLRAGGSDTQYF | TGTGCCAGCAGTTTAAGAGCGGGGGGGTCGGATACGCAGTATTTT
TRBJ2-3 | . | many | TRBV12-3/TRBV12-4 | CASSFQSPDTQYF | TGTGCCAGCAGTTTTCAGTCTCCAGATACGCAGTATTTT
TRBJ2-2 | . | . | TRBV5-5 | CASSLDGLAGELFF | TGTGCCAGCAGCTTGGATGGTCTGGCCGGGGAGCTGTTTTTT
TRBJ1-1 | . | many | TRBV5-1 | CASSLDQNTEAFF | TGTGCCAGCAGCTTAGACCAGAACACTGAAGCTTTCTTT
TRBJ2-6 | TRBD1 | . | TRBV3-1 | CASSQVSRQGTGGANVLTF | TGTGCCAGCAGCCAAGTGTCACGACAGGGAACGGGTGGGGCCAACGTCCTGACTTTC
TRBJ1-2 | TRBD1 | few | TRBV12-3/TRBV12-4 | CASRKGQFYGYTF | TGTGCCAGCAGAAAGGGACAGTTTTATGGCTACACCTTC
TRBJ2-1 | TRBD1 | once | TRBV5-1 | CASSADRAAPDNEQFF | TGCGCCAGCAGCGCAGACAGGGCCGCTCCGGACAATGAGCAGTTCTTC
TRBJ2-3 | . | few | TRBV7-6 | CASSFGISGTDTQYF | TGTGCCAGCAGCTTTGGGATTAGCGGCACAGATACGCAGTATTTT
TRBJ2-7 | TRBD1 | . | TRBV7-2 | CASSSGQGTEQYF | TGTGCCAGCAGCTCGGGACAGGGGACCGAGCAGTACTTC
TRBJ1-5 | . | few | TRBV20-1 | CSASSGFGRSRNQPQHF | TGCAGTGCTAGCTCAGGGTTCGGAAGGAGTCGCAATCAGCCCCAGCATTTT
TRBJ2-7 | TRBD1 | . | TRBV30 | CAWGTGGNYEQYF | TGTGCCTGGGGGACAGGAGGTAACTACGAGCAGTACTTC
TRBJ2-7 | . | . | TRBV4-1 | CAGSQDYREAYEQYF | TGCGCCGGCAGCCAAGATTATCGGGAAGCCTACGAGCAGTACTTC
TRBJ2-1 | . | . | TRBV7-2 | CASSLIVIGNEQFF | TGTGCCAGCAGCTTAATCGTCATCGGCAATGAGCAGTTCTTC
TRBJ2-7 | TRBD1 | once | TRBV19 | CASSKLPGTASSYEQYF | TGTGCCAGTAGTAAGCTCCCCGGGACAGCTAGCTCCTACGAGCAGTACTTC
TRBJ1-2 | . | . | TRBV4-2 | CASGQGAGGDGYTF | TGTGCCAGCGGCCAAGGGGCCGGGGGCGATGGCTACACCTTC
TRBJ2-7 | TRBD2 | . | TRBV2 | CASSVTSGGYNEQYF | TGTGCCAGCAGCGTTACTAGCGGGGGTTACAATGAGCAGTACTTC
TRBJ1-6 | . | . | TRBV27 | CASSFSRTVSSYNSPLHF | TGTGCCAGCAGTTTCTCCCGGACAGTGAGCTCCTATAATTCACCCCTCCACTTT
TRBJ2-1 | TRBD1 | . | TRBV7-9 | CASSSQPGTGQHEQFF | TGTGCCAGCAGTTCACAACCCGGGACAGGGCAGCATGAGCAGTTCTTC
TRBJ2-3 | . | . | TRBV2 | CASSEVRGGGDTQYF | TGTGCCAGCAGCGAAGTAAGGGGGGGCGGAGATACGCAGTATTTT
TRBJ2-7 | TRBD1 | few | TRBV4-1 | CASSQDSPPDRNYYEQYF | TGCGCCAGCAGCCAAGATAGCCCCCCGGACAGGAACTACTACGAGCAGTACTTC
TRBJ2-1 | TRBD2 | many | TRBV5-5 | CASSLAGTSFDEQFF | TGTGCCAGCAGCTTGGCCGGGACTAGCTTCGATGAGCAGTTCTTC
TRBJ2-7 | TRBD1 | . | TRBV20-1 | CSARPVRTGSSSYEQYF | TGCAGTGCTAGACCAGTTCGGACAGGGTCTAGCTCCTACGAGCAGTACTTC